One sample yielded the 2 T cell receptor beta chains listed below, sequenced in a study of T-cell memory formation after mild COVID-19. TCRdb itself ran the 5' RACE reads through MiXCR, one entry per CDR3 protein. The table shows around 180,000 distinct CDR3 sequences, with approximately 16% occurring only once. Sequencing was performed on PBMCs or a T cell subset sorted from them (not recorded which). The receptors were sampled from an adult woman who had mild COVID-19 (a few samples of this study predate the infection). Cell type and time point are not known.

This rearrangement joins TRBV7-2 to TRBJ1-2, with 7 bases aligning to TRBD1. Germline V lookup: CDR1 SGHTA, CDR2 FQGNSA. The CDR3 consists of 15 residues. J was trimmed by 3 bases and V by 2 bases; bases with no gene match: 6. In nucleotides, the CDR3 is TGTGCCAGCAGCTTATACAGGCAGGGGGACTATGGCTACACCTTC. Protein sequence: CASSLYRQGDYGYTF.

This chain joins TRBV20-1 and TRBJ2-7; TRBD2 matches 8 bases. There are 14 residues in the CDR3. CDR1 and CDR2 from the germline V gene are DFQATT and SNEGSKA (reference sequence). The V gene end was trimmed by 6 bases and the J gene end by 0 bases; junction bases not matched to a gene: 7. The CDR3: CSAGPGGTSYEQYF. CDR3 sequence (DNA): TGCAGTGCCGGGCCGGGGGGGACCTCCTACGAGCAGTACTTC.